This T cell receptor (beta chain) comes out of a study of T cells after posttransplantation cyclophosphamide. Measured with immunoSEQ multiplex PCR; TCRdb has only the in-frame clones, and not every one. The sample consists of about 40,000 clones, less than 95% of them appearing once. CDR3 size: 15 residues. Trimming removed 5 bases from V and 5 bases from J; junction bases left unmatched: 5. Germline values: CDR1 SGHDN, CDR2 FVKESK. Cyclophosphamide on days +3 and +4 followed busulfan-fludarabine conditioning and a marrow graft. The sequences come from PBMCs, collected roughly 59 days after allogeneic stem cell transplant with posttransplant cyclophosphamide. This TCR was sampled from a male patient between 60 and 69 years old who received an allogeneic stem cell transplant from a related donor and was CMV-positive. Certain T cells may be donor cells from the graft. V and J are TRBV14 and TRBJ1-4, with TRBD1 matching over 10 bases. The CDR3 coding sequence is TGTGCCAGCAGCTACCGGGACAGGGGAAATGAAAAACTGTTTTTT. Protein: CASSYRDRGNEKLFF.